These 31 T cell receptor beta chains share one sample of origin, sequenced in a study of cytomegalovirus exposure and HLA in healthy donors. The study ran its PCR with 60 Vbeta and 13 Jbeta primers. Measured with immunoSEQ multiplex PCR; TCRdb has only the in-frame clones, and not every one. The sample table includes about 40,000 clones. Sequencing was performed on PBMCs. Receptor source: a man aged 25-45 years in good health and CMV-seronegative.

The V and J genes are TRBV7-9 and TRBJ1-1; 7 bases fit TRBD1. The germline V gene encodes CDR1 SEHNR and CDR2 FQNEAQ (reference sequence). V was clipped by 1 base and J by 2 bases; unmatched bases: 7. This CDR3 contains 16 residues. CDR3 loop: CASSLDMGTANTEAFF. CDR3 in DNA: TGTGCCAGCAGCTTAGACATGGGGACAGCTAACACTGAAGCTTTCTTT. Looking up the rest from reference TRBV7-9 and TRBJ1-1 gives the full variable domain: DTGVSQNPRHKITKRGQNVTFRCDPISEHNRLYWYRQTLGQGPEFLTYFQNEAQLEKSRLLSDRFSAERPKGSFSTLEIQRTEQGDSAMYLCASSLDMGTANTEAFFGQGTRLTVV.

The chain is built from TRBV2 and TRBJ1-5, with TRBD1 as a possible D gene (5 bases). Germline values: CDR1 SNHLY, CDR2 FYNNEI. V shed 3 bases and J shed 5 bases, with 8 bases lying between them. This CDR3 comprises 13 residues. The CDR3 region is CASSDGRDQPQHF. CDR3 nucleotide sequence: TGTGCCAGCAGTGACGGCAGGGATCAGCCCCAGCATTTT.

This chain connects TRBV10-1 to TRBJ1-2; possible D gene TRBD1, 5 bases. V lost 5 bases and J lost 2, with 9 bases in between. Germline V lookup: CDR1 WNHNN, CDR2 SYGVQD (reference sequence). The CDR3 runs to 13 residues. The CDR3 region is CASSHDRNYGYTF. In DNA, the CDR3 is TGCGCCAGCAGTCACGACAGAAACTATGGCTACACCTTC.

The chain uses TRBV29-1 and TRBJ2-2; maybe TRBD1 (6 bases). There are 14 residues in the CDR3. V was shortened by 7 bases and J by 6 bases, with 18 bases between the two germline ends. Germline V gene data show CDR1 as SQVTM and CDR2 as ANQGSEA. The CDR3 loop is CSASRDTGAGELFF. DNA of the CDR3: TGCAGCGCCTCCCGGGACACAGGCGCCGGGGAGCTGTTTTTT.

The V gene is TRBV14, the J gene TRBJ2-7; D is unresolved. The germline CDR1 and CDR2 sequences are SGHDN and FVKESK. V was clipped by 1 base and J by 5 bases, with 9 bases between them. The CDR3 totals 13 residues. CDR3 bases: TGTGCCAGCAGCCAAGGGCAGGTTCACGAGCAGTACTTC. Translating gives CASSQGQVHEQYF.

The rearrangement uses TRBV18 and TRBJ2-7; D uncertain. V lost 3 bases and J 2 bases, leaving 8 bases between the germline ends. The CDR3 runs to 13 residues. CDR1 and CDR2 (germline): KGHSH, LQKENI. DNA of the CDR3: TGTGCCAGCTCACCGAGAAACGCCTACGAGCAGTACTTC. Amino acids: CASSPRNAYEQYF.

The rearrangement joins TRBV5-1 to TRBJ2-3, with no clear D. V was cut by 6 bases and J by 0 bases, with 2 bases left in between. The CDR3 runs 11 residues. The germline V gene has CDR1 SGHRS and CDR2 YFSETQ. The CDR3 nucleotides read TGCGCCAGCACTAGCACAGATACGCAGTATTTT. Translation gives CASTSTDTQYF.

V usage is TRBV5-1 and J usage is TRBJ2-7, with 13 nucleotides matching TRBD2. The V and J ends lost 5 bases and 1 base, in that order; junction bases with no gene match: 3. The CDR3 is 15 residues long. Germline CDR1 SGHRS, CDR2 YFSETQ. The CDR3 nucleotides are TGCGCCAGCAGGGGGACTAGCGGGGTATCCTACGAGCAGTACTTC. As protein: CASRGTSGVSYEQYF. Full variable domain (outside the CDR3, taken from reference TRBV5-1 and TRBJ2-7): KAGVTQTPRYLIKTRGQQVTLSCSPISGHRSVSWYQQTPGQGLQFLFEYFSETQRNKGNFPGRFSGRQFSNSRSEMNVSTLELGDSALYLCASRGTSGVSYEQYFGPGTRLTVT.

About this clone itself: Other DNA variants within this sample encode the same CDR3. V usage is TRBV28 and J usage is TRBJ1-1; 9 bases are a match to TRBD1. The CDR3 sequence is 14 residues long. Germline V gene sequence: CDR1 MDHEN, CDR2 SYDVKM. V was pared by 5 bases and J by 0 bases, with 1 base of the junction left unmatched. Here the CDR3 DNA reads TGTGCCAGCAGTCGGGACAGGGTGAACACTGAAGCTTTCTTT. Protein: CASSRDRVNTEAFF. The whole variable domain, filled in from reference TRBV28 and TRBJ1-1, reads DVKVTQSSRYLVKRTGEKVFLECVQDMDHENMFWYRQDPGLGLRLIYFSYDVKMKEKGDIPEGYSVSREKKERFSLILESASTNQTSMYLCASSRDRVNTEAFFGQGTRLTVV.

CDR3 residues: CASGRGGRTEAFF. DNA of the CDR3: TGTGCCAGCGGGCGCGGGGGGAGGACTGAAGCTTTCTTT. The genes are TRBV2 and TRBJ1-1; D might be TRBD1 (5 bases). V lost 8 bases and J 5 bases, leaving 15 bases between the germline ends. Germline CDR1 SNHLY, CDR2 FYNNEI. There are 13 residues in the CDR3.

The rearrangement uses TRBV4-1 and TRBJ1-2; D gene uncertain. Trimming removed 1 base at V and 4 bases at J, with 10 bases between. Germline V gene sequence: CDR1 MGHRA, CDR2 YSYEKL. The CDR3 totals 14 residues. CDR3 region: CASSQVQALYGYTF. The DNA for the CDR3 is TGCGCCAGCAGCCAAGTCCAGGCCCTCTATGGCTACACCTTC.

The chain couples TRBV2 to TRBJ2-3; 11 bases fit TRBD2. The trim removed 4 bases at V and 4 bases at J, leaving 4 bases unmatched. The CDR3 totals 15 residues. Germline CDR1 is SNHLY and CDR2 is FYNNEI. CDR3 amino acids: CASSVSGGAADTQYF. For the CDR3, the DNA is TGTGCCAGCAGTGTTAGCGGGGGGGCCGCAGATACGCAGTATTTT.

V is TRBV6-1 and J is TRBJ1-2; TRBD1 is a possible D gene (5 bases). The length of the CDR3 is 13 residues. Germline CDR1 is MNHNS and CDR2 is SASEGT. Trimming pared 3 bases from V and 5 bases from J, leaving 10 bases between. The CDR3 is CASSEAGNYGYTF. CDR3 bases: TGTGCCAGCAGTGAGGCAGGGAATTATGGCTACACCTTC.

Worth noting for this clone: Additional DNA sequences in this sample encode the identical CDR3. This chain joins TRBV6-1 and TRBJ1-2, with D possibly TRBD1 on 6 matching bases. This CDR3 has 13 amino acids. V was cut by 4 bases and J by 2 bases, with 8 bases left in between. Germline values: CDR1 MNHNS, CDR2 SASEGT. This CDR3 reads CASSVRGNYGYTF. DNA of the CDR3: TGTGCCAGCAGTGTAAGGGGGAACTATGGCTACACCTTC.

The chain couples TRBV5-1 to TRBJ2-5; no clear D. V lost 0 bases and J 4 bases, leaving 7 bases between the germline ends. This CDR3 spans 13 amino acids. CDR1 and CDR2 from the germline V gene are SGHRS and YFSETQ. CDR3 sequence reads: CASSLASLETQYF. CDR3 DNA: TGCGCCAGCAGCTTGGCCTCCCTAGAGACCCAGTACTTC.

CDR3 nucleotides: TGTGCCAGCGGGGGACACCTTCTTCACGAGCAGTACTTC. Its translation: CASGGHLLHEQYF. The chain combines TRBV6-5 with TRBJ2-7; TRBD1 is a possible D gene (6 bases). Per germline, CDR1 MNHEY and CDR2 SVGAGI. V was cut by 8 bases and J by 5 bases, with 16 bases left in between. This CDR3 comprises 13 residues.

The genes are TRBV7-8 and TRBJ2-7; TRBD1 is a possible D gene (6 bases). V was trimmed by 4 bases and J by 1 base, leaving 17 bases between them. Germline values: CDR1 SGHVS, CDR2 FQNEAQ. This CDR3 has 16 residues. The CDR3 here is CASSSGARGPSYEQYF. The CDR3 bases are TGTGCCAGCAGCTCAGGAGCCAGGGGCCCATCCTACGAGCAGTACTTC.

The chain employs TRBV29-1 and TRBJ2-7, with 7 positions matching TRBD1. The J call is uncertain, as TRBJ2-1 better fits the DNA end. CDR3 length: 16 amino acids. Germline loops: CDR1 SQVTM, CDR2 ANQGSEA. For the CDR3, the DNA is TGCAGCGTCACTCCCCAGGGGACAGAGTCCTACAATGAGCAGTTCTTC. Its translation: CSVTPQGTESYNEQFF.

V usage is TRBV13 and J usage is TRBJ1-1; 12 bases line up with TRBD1. The germline V gene has CDR1 PRHDT and CDR2 FYEKMQ (reference sequence). The CDR3 spans 15 residues. Unmatched junction bases numbered 12, after V lost 5 bases and J lost 11 bases. In DNA, the CDR3 is TGTGCCAGCAGCCCTAAGGGACAGGGGGCGATTAGGGCTTTCTTT. This sequence encodes CASSPKGQGAIRAFF.

The chain employs TRBV5-1 and TRBJ2-7; TRBD1 matches at 7 bases. Trimming took 5 bases from V and 2 from J; bases not matched to a gene: 4. Germline-derived CDR1 and CDR2 are SGHRS and YFSETQ. This CDR3 is built from 13 residues. The CDR3 is CASRTGITYEQYF. The CDR3 DNA reads as TGCGCCAGCAGGACAGGGATTACCTACGAGCAGTACTTC.

The rearrangement links TRBV30 to TRBJ2-1, with D perhaps TRBD1 (5 bases). CDR3 length: 12 amino acids. Germline CDR1 GTSNPN, CDR2 SVGIG (reference sequence). Trimming left V 8 bases short and J 8 bases short, with 16 bases between. The chain's CDR3 is CALRVPWDEQFF. The CDR3 DNA reads as TGTGCCCTCAGGGTCCCTTGGGATGAGCAGTTCTTC.

The V gene is TRBV11-2, the J gene TRBJ2-5; 7 bases map to TRBD1. Germline CDR1 and CDR2: SGHAT and FQNNGV. The CDR3 totals 13 residues. Trimming cost V 7 bases and J 3 bases; bases outside gene matches: 5. The CDR3 DNA reads TGTGCCAGCACTAAAGGGGGCGAAGAGACCCAGTACTTC. Translation gives CASTKGGEETQYF.

The V gene is TRBV11-2, the J gene TRBJ2-2; 7 bases agree with TRBD2. V shed 0 bases, J shed 0 bases, and the junction held 4 bases outside the gene matches. Germline CDR1 reads SGHAT; CDR2 reads FQNNGV. The CDR3 runs 17 residues. The CDR3 loop reads CASSLDRLAANTGELFF. As DNA, the CDR3 is TGTGCCAGCAGCTTAGATCGCCTAGCGGCGAACACCGGGGAGCTGTTTTTT.

This rearrangement joins TRBV27 to TRBJ1-3; 8 bases are a match to TRBD1. With V trimmed by 5 bases and J by 4 bases, 10 bases remained unmatched. The CDR3 loop spans 16 amino acids. Germline CDR1 reads MNHEY; CDR2 reads SMNVEV (reference sequence). The CDR3 DNA follows: TGTGCCAGCAGTCCTACAGGGGGGGGGTACGGAAACACCATATATTTT. This translates into CASSPTGGGYGNTIYF.

The V and J genes are TRBV5-1 and TRBJ2-1, with D unclear. The germline V gene has CDR1 SGHRS and CDR2 YFSETQ. Trimming took 0 bases from V and 7 from J, leaving 8 bases between them. This CDR3 is built from 13 residues. DNA of the CDR3: TGCGCCAGCAGCTTGGGTCAGATGAATGAGCAGTTCTTC. Translating it yields CASSLGQMNEQFF.

V and J are TRBV6-6 and TRBJ1-5; tentative D call: TRBD1 (6 bases). The CDR3 covers 16 residues. Trimming removed 2 bases from V and 0 bases from J, with 11 bases in between. CDR1 MNHNY and CDR2 SVGAGI come from the germline V gene (reference sequence). This chain's CDR3 is CASSYTGPYSNQPQHF. The CDR3, as DNA: TGTGCCAGCAGTTACACAGGGCCCTATAGCAATCAGCCCCAGCATTTT.

The chain carries TRBV6-1 and TRBJ1-1; no clear D gene. The CDR3 sequence is 13 residues long. CDR1 and CDR2 (germline): MNHNS, SASEGT. V was shortened by 4 bases and J by 3 bases, with 9 bases between the two germline ends. CDR3: CASSGSEYTEAFF. Here the CDR3 DNA reads TGTGCCAGCAGTGGTTCTGAGTACACTGAAGCTTTCTTT.

This chain links TRBV5-4 with TRBJ2-7; the match to TRBD2 covers 8 bases. The CDR3 is 15 amino acids. The V gene's germline CDR1 is SGHNT and CDR2 YYREEE (reference sequence). J was trimmed by 6 bases and V by 0 bases; bases with no gene match: 8. The CDR3 region is CASSLGINGRGEQYF. The CDR3, as DNA: TGTGCCAGCAGCTTGGGTATTAACGGGAGGGGCGAGCAGTACTTC. Full variable domain (remainder filled in from reference TRBV5-4 and TRBJ2-7): ETGVTQSPTHLIKTRGQQVTLRCSSQSGHNTVSWYQQALGQGPQFIFQYYREEENGRGNFPPRFSGLQFPNYSSELNVNALELDDSALYLCASSLGINGRGEQYFGPGTRLTVT.

V usage is TRBV30 and J usage is TRBJ2-5, with 10 nucleotides matching TRBD2. Germline CDR1 is GTSNPN and CDR2 is SVGIG (reference sequence). V trimming: 3 bases; J trimming: 4 bases; junction bases outside the gene matches: 5. This CDR3 has 14 amino acids. The CDR3 bases are TGTGCCTGGAGCCCACTAGCGGGAAGAGAGACCCAGTACTTC. Residues: CAWSPLAGRETQYF.

On this clone: Other DNA sequences in the same sample also yield this CDR3. The chain links TRBV30 to TRBJ1-5, with 7 bases fitting TRBD1. Unmatched junction bases numbered 6, after V lost 1 base and J lost 3 bases. CDR3 length: 15 residues. Germline V gene lookup returns CDR1 GTSNPN and CDR2 SVGIG (reference sequence). The CDR3 sequence is CAWSAGGIVNQPQHF. The CDR3 DNA reads as TGTGCCTGGAGTGCAGGGGGAATCGTCAATCAGCCCCAGCATTTT.

The V gene is TRBV5-6, the J gene TRBJ2-7; no definite D call. Trimming stripped 0 bases from V and 6 bases from J, with 10 bases between. The CDR3 is made up of 13 amino acids. From germline, CDR1 is SGHDT and CDR2 YYEEEE. The CDR3 bases are TGTGCCAGCAGCTTGGCCCAAACAAGCGAGCAGTACTTC. This encodes CASSLAQTSEQYF.